The rows below give T cell receptor beta chains drawn from one sample of a study of cytomegalovirus exposure and HLA in healthy donors. Generated by immunoSEQ multiplex PCR, the TCRdb table keeps only in-frame clones and is missing some. The data hold over 150,000 clones, with 75% to 90% observed a single time. The specimen was PBMCs. All receptors come from a boy aged 5-17 years in good health and CMV-seronegative. Each CDR3 is given with its conserved first and last residue. Each record gives: D gene, clone size, J gene, V gene, CDR3 DNA, CDR3 protein. The D gene is left open where the match is weak. For some rows the clone size is stated as once, few or many, or as a class when expanded; others skip it.

>.|.|TRBJ1-2|TRBV5-1
TGCGCCAGCAGCATCCTGGACCAGGGAAGCTATGGCTACACCTTC
CASSILDQGSYGYTF
>.|.|TRBJ2-7|TRBV14
TGTGCCAGCAGCCAAGATCTGCGCAGGGGAGAGCAGTACTTC
CASSQDLRRGEQYF
>TRBD1|once|TRBJ1-6|TRBV25-1
TGTGCCAGCAGTGACCCCGGGACAGTTAATTCACCCCTCCACTTT
CASSDPGTVNSPLHF
>.|.|TRBJ1-2|TRBV4-2
TGTGCCAGCAGCCAAGACCGGGATCAAGATGGCTACACCTTC
CASSQDRDQDGYTF
>TRBD1|.|TRBJ1-4|TRBV19
TGTGCCAGTAGTATGTACAGGGGGCAGGAAAAACTGTTTTTT
CASSMYRGQEKLFF
>.|.|TRBJ1-1|TRBV6-5
TGTGCCAGCAGTTACTCGAGCGGGGCTGGGGAAGCTTTCTTT
CASSYSSGAGEAFF
>TRBD1|.|TRBJ2-2|TRBV11-3
TGTGCCAGCAGCCCAGGGGGCCCCAGCGGGGAGCTGTTTTTT
CASSPGGPSGELFF
>TRBD2|.|TRBJ2-1|TRBV7-3
TGTGCCAGCAGCTCCCTACCCTCGCACGCTAGCGGGAGCTACAATGAGCAGTTCTTC
CASSSLPSHASGSYNEQFF
>.|.|TRBJ1-1|TRBV6-1
TGTGCCAGCAGTCGTTCGACAGGTCATATACCTGAAGCTTTCTTT
CASSRSTGHIPEAFF
>.|.|TRBJ2-7|TRBV30
TGTGCCTGGAATCGAGGGCGCGCCTACGAGCAGTACTTC
CAWNRGRAYEQYF
>TRBD1|.|TRBJ2-7|TRBV4-3
TGCGCCAGCAGCCCCTGGGGGACAGGAGCCTACGAGCAGTACTTC
CASSPWGTGAYEQYF
>.|few|TRBJ1-5|TRBV7-6
TGTGCCAGCAGCTCCAGACAGGTGGGGGAGCCCCAGCATTTT
CASSSRQVGEPQHF
>.|.|TRBJ2-1|TRBV10-1
TGCGCCAGCAGTGAGGGGGCCTCCAATTACAATGAGCAGTTCTTC
CASSEGASNYNEQFF
>.|.|TRBJ1-2|TRBV18
TGTGCCAGCTCACCCCCAGGGAGGGACTATGGCTACACCTTC
CASSPPGRDYGYTF
>TRBD1|.|TRBJ2-7|TRBV12-5
TGTGCTAGTGGGGCAAAGCCAGGGGGCCTGAACTTC
CASGAKPGGLNF
>.|.|TRBJ2-2|TRBV29-1
TGCAGCGTCCAGATTGGGCAGGGCACCGGGGAGCTGTTTTTT
CSVQIGQGTGELFF
>TRBD2|.|TRBJ2-7|TRBV11-3
TGTGCCAGCAGCTTAACACCCGGGGGACTAGCCTCCTTC
CASSLTPGGLASF